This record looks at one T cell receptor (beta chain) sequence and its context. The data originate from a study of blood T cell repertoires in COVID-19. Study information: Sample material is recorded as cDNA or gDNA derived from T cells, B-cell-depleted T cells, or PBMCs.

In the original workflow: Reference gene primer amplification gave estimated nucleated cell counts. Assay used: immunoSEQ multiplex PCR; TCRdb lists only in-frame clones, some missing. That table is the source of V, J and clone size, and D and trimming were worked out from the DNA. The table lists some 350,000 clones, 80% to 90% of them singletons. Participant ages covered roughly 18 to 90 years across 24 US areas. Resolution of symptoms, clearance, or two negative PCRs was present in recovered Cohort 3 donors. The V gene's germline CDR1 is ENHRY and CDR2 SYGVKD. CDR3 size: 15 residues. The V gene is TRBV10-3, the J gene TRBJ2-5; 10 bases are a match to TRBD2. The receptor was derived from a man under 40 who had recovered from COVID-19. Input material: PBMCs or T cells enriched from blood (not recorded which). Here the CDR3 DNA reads TGTGCGCATCATGCCAGCGGGGGGGCACGGGAGACCCAGTACTTC. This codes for CAHHASGGARETQYF.